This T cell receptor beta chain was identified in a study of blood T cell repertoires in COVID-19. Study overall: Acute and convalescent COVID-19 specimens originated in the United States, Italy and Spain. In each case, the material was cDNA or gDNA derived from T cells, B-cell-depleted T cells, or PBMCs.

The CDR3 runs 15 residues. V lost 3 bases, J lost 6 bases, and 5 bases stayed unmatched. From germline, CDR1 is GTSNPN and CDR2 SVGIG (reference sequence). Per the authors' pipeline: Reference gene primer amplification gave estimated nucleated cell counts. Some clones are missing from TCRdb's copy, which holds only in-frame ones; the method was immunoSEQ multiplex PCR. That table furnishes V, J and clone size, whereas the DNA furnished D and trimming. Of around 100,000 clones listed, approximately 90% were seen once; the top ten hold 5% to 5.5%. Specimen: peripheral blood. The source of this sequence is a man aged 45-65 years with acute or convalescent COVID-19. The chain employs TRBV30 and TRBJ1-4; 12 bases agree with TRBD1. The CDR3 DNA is TGTGCCTGGAGCGGGACAGGGGGCCCATATGAAAAACTGTTTTTT. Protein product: CAWSGTGGPYEKLFF.